This TCR beta chain was observed in a study of T cell repertoires in cytomegalovirus infection. Points from the study as a whole: In two of eight donors, the top clonotype was HLA-C-restricted CMV-specific.

V trimming: 8 bases; J trimming: 5 bases; junction bases outside the gene matches: 5. This CDR3 is built from 14 residues. TCRdb processed the reads anew with MiXCR; each CDR3 protein has one entry. This sample has approximately 590,000 distinct CDR3 sequences, with 40% found just once. Comment on this clonotype: Antigen: not known.

V is TRBV12-3 or TRBV12-4 and J is TRBJ2-1, with TRBD2 matching over 11 bases. This sequence originates from a human donor in good health (CMV status not recorded). Some clones in this sample may be carry-over from other donors' samples. The material was cultured PBMCs, obtained from culture after CMV antigen stimulation. The CDR3, as DNA: TGTGCCAGCCGTAGCGGGGGGGCTCACAATGAGCAGTTCTTC. Translated: CASRSGGAHNEQFF.